This T cell receptor (beta chain) was profiled in a study of Graves' ophthalmopathy and Graves' hyperthyroidism. The wider study: Before any treatment was given, at initial diagnosis, peripheral blood was collected.

At least ten counts were recorded for this clonotype. What it binds is not known. TCR beta CDR3 regions were amplified from RNA transcripts. In the first round, RT-PCR was carried out with HTBI primers, and a multiplex PCR formed the second round. TCRdb recomputed calls from the multiplex PCR reads with MiXCR, one row per CDR3 protein. Among about 400,000 distinct CDR3 sequences listed, 15% to 20% were seen once. Every ophthalmopathy donor presented moderate-to-severe activity, CAS ≥3, NOSPECS ≥4 and duration under 3 months. Uncontrolled infections, other autoimmune diseases, pregnancy or lactation barred patients from enrollment. Study-wide results and caveats: The authors also found most expanded thyroid clonotypes above 0.001 frequency in blood.

Germline V gives CDR1 MGHDK, CDR2 SYGVNS. This CDR3 contains 16 residues. Trimming took off 3 bases at V and 0 bases at J, with 11 bases between the two ends. Sequenced sample: peripheral blood. V is TRBV25-1 and J is TRBJ2-2, with D possibly called TRBD1 or TRBD2 (6 bases each). The sequence derives from a woman aged 18-35 years with Graves' ophthalmopathy. The CDR3 protein is CASSDMGGPNTGELFF. Here the CDR3 DNA reads TGTGCCAGCAGTGATATGGGGGGCCCGAACACCGGGGAGCTGTTTTTT.